Presented here are 21 T cell receptor beta chains from one specimen sequenced in a study of T-cell reconstitution after alpha-beta-depleted transplantation in children. This sample's TCRbeta library carried unique molecular identifier barcodes. In TCRdb, the PCR reads were re-called with MiXCR into one record per CDR3 protein. Of about 580,000 distinct CDR3 sequences detected, roughly 27% appear once; the ten largest clones hold about 35%. The sequencing here drew on PBMCs, taken before TCRalphabeta/CD19-depleted stem cell transplant. The receptors were sampled from a boy less than two years old with Wiskott-Aldrich syndrome, due to receive a stem cell transplant.

This clonotype was picked up one time. Likely a read error: the CDR3 ends without its conserved phenylalanine or tryptophan. The rearrangement links TRBV5-4 to TRBJ2-7; D not certain. Deletions cut 10 bases from V and 5 bases from J, with 19 bases between. This CDR3 contains 13 residues. In germline, CDR1 is SGHNT, CDR2 YYREEE (reference sequence). The CDR3 reads CAWHLHARNEQYS. CDR3 sequence (DNA): TGTGCCTGGCACCTCCACGCTAGAAACGAGCAGTACTCC.

This clonotype was detected only a few times. The chain carries TRBV7-2 and TRBJ2-3; D gene ambiguous. This CDR3 has 11 amino acids. Germline V lookup: CDR1 SGHTA, CDR2 FQGNSA. V lost 3 bases and J 8 bases, leaving 6 bases between the germline ends. CDR3 in DNA: TGTGCCAGCAGCTTTGAGGTTACGCAGTATTTT. Its protein product is CASSFEVTQYF.

The rearrangement joins TRBV10-3 to TRBJ2-5; possibly TRBD1 or TRBD2 for D (5 bases each). The CDR3 spans 11 residues. The V gene lost 10 bases and the J gene lost 5 bases, with 11 bases spanning the gap. The germline V gene encodes CDR1 ENHRY and CDR2 SYGVKD. The CDR3 sequence is CATGEGETQYF. The CDR3 coding sequence is TGTGCCACCGGTGAGGGGGAGACCCAGTACTTC.

The V and J genes are TRBV7-6 and TRBJ2-7, with TRBD2 identical over 8 bases. Germline lookup yields CDR1 SGHVS and CDR2 FNYEAQ. The CDR3 is 15 residues long. With 1 base clipped from V and 6 bases from J, the junction kept 8 bases outside the gene matches. CDR3 nucleotides: TGTGCCAGCAGCTTAGACCGCAGCGGGAGAGTCGAGCAGTACTTC. As protein: CASSLDRSGRVEQYF.

V usage is TRBV10-3 and J usage is TRBJ2-1; TRBD2 matches at 10 bases. The CDR3 spans 15 residues. V shed 7 bases and J 5 bases; nucleotides not matched to a gene: 8. Germline loops: CDR1 ENHRY, CDR2 SYGVKD. CDR3 in DNA: TGTGCCATCACCGAAAGTCTAGCGGGAGACAATGAGCAGTTCTTC. It is translated as CAITESLAGDNEQFF.

The genes are TRBV12-3 or TRBV12-4 and TRBJ2-1; tentative D call: TRBD2 (5 bases). V lost 6 bases and J lost 4, with 10 bases in between. CDR3 length equals 13 residues. CDR3 residues: CASSITRYNEQFF. Here the CDR3 DNA reads TGTGCCAGCAGCATAACTAGATACAATGAGCAGTTCTTC.

This chain connects TRBV25-1 to TRBJ2-2; maybe TRBD1 (6 bases). V lost 2 bases and J lost 4, with 8 bases in between. The V gene's germline CDR1 is MGHDK and CDR2 SYGVNS. The CDR3 is made up of 14 amino acids. The CDR3 DNA is TGTGCCAGCAGTGAACCGACAGGCACCGGGGAGCTGTTTTTT. Translated, it gives CASSEPTGTGELFF. Filled out from reference TRBV25-1 and TRBJ2-2, the complete variable domain reads EADIYQTPRYLVIGTGKKITLECSQTMGHDKMYWYQQDPGMELHLIHYSYGVNSTEKGDLSSESTVSRIRTEHFPLTLESARPSHTSQYLCASSEPTGTGELFFGEGSRLTVL.

This clonotype was counted only a few times. The V call is TRBV28, the J call TRBJ2-3, with 7 bases lining up with TRBD2. The CDR3 is made up of 16 amino acids. CDR1 and CDR2 (germline): MDHEN, SYDVKM. V lost 5 bases and J lost 6; bases outside the gene matches: 14. CDR3 sequence: CASSGREGVGGDTQYF. The CDR3 bases are TGTGCCAGCAGTGGTAGGGAGGGAGTGGGAGGCGATACGCAGTATTTT.

The rearrangement joins TRBV20-1 to TRBJ1-1; 9 nucleotides agree with TRBD1. Unmatched junction bases numbered 3, after V lost 2 bases and J lost 5 bases. CDR1 is DFQATT, CDR2 SNEGSKA, per germline (reference sequence). CDR3 length: 13 residues. The CDR3 coding sequence is TGCAGTGCTAGAACAGGGGGCAGGACTGAAGCTTTCTTT. Protein: CSARTGGRTEAFF.

The chain carries TRBV10-3 and TRBJ2-7; D uncertain. V lost 2 bases to trimming and J lost 5 bases, with 16 bases between them. The CDR3 length is 15 residues. CDR1 is ENHRY, CDR2 SYGVKD, per germline. The CDR3 DNA reads as TGTGCCATCAGTGAGGCAGCCCTTGCCACCCACGAGCAGTACTTC. Amino acid sequence: CAISEAALATHEQYF.

The CDR3: CAWSMGGSNEQFF. The DNA of the CDR3 is TGTGCCTGGAGTATGGGCGGGAGCAATGAGCAGTTCTTC. This chain joins TRBV30 and TRBJ2-1; 7 bases line up with TRBD2. Germline V CDR1 and CDR2: GTSNPN, SVGIG (reference sequence). Trimming at V came to 2 bases and at J to 6 bases, leaving 4 bases not matched to a gene. The CDR3 has 13 amino acids.

V is TRBV20-1 and J is TRBJ1-6; D might be TRBD1 (5 bases). V lost 0 bases and J 10 bases, leaving 7 bases between the germline ends. This CDR3 comprises 12 residues. The germline V gene has CDR1 DFQATT and CDR2 SNEGSKA (reference sequence). DNA for the CDR3: TGCAGTGCTAGAGATTCAGGGTCACCCCTCCACTTT. Encoded protein: CSARDSGSPLHF.

For this clonotype: Possible read error: a much larger clone is one base away. The V gene is TRBV28, the J gene TRBJ1-3, with D possibly being TRBD1 (6 bases). Germline values: CDR1 MDHEN, CDR2 SYDVKM. This CDR3 contains 14 residues. As DNA, the CDR3 is TGTGCCAGCAGTAGGGGGTTCTCTGGAAGCACCATATATTTT. This sequence encodes CASSRGFSGSTIYF.

The V and J genes are TRBV5-1 and TRBJ2-3; possibly TRBD1 or TRBD2 for D (5 bases each). Germline V gene sequence: CDR1 SGHRS, CDR2 YFSETQ. There are 16 residues in the CDR3. V shed 1 base and J shed 0 bases, with 12 bases lying between them. The chain's CDR3 is CASSLHGAGSTDTQYF. CDR3 in DNA: TGCGCCAGCAGCTTGCACGGGGCAGGGAGCACAGATACGCAGTATTTT.

This sequence joins TRBV10-3 and TRBJ2-1; no clear D. CDR1 is ENHRY, CDR2 SYGVKD, per germline. The CDR3 is 12 residues long. V was clipped by 2 bases and J by 9 bases, with 8 bases between them. The DNA of the CDR3 is TGTGCCATCAGTGAGACAGTTGTTGAGCAGTTCTTC. This codes for CAISETVVEQFF.

The V and J genes are TRBV5-1 and TRBJ2-5, with no clear D. The germline V gene encodes CDR1 SGHRS and CDR2 YFSETQ. The length of the CDR3 is 16 residues. V dropped 1 base and J dropped 1 base, with 14 bases sitting between them. The DNA for the CDR3 is TGCGCCAGCAGCTTGAGTCCCGGCAGGACCCAAGAGACCCAGTACTTC. Encoded protein: CASSLSPGRTQETQYF.

This clonotype has more than one count but fewer than ten. V gene TRBV5-1 combines with J gene TRBJ2-1, with TRBD2 identical over 7 bases. Germline assignment: CDR1 SGHRS and CDR2 YFSETQ. V trimming: 4 bases; J trimming: 1 base; junction bases outside the gene matches: 5. This CDR3 comprises 15 residues. The CDR3 DNA sequence: TGCGCCAGCAGCACGGGAGCGGGATCCTACAATGAGCAGTTCTTC. It translates to CASSTGAGSYNEQFF.

The V gene is TRBV2, the J gene TRBJ2-5; a possible D gene is TRBD1 (5 bases). This CDR3 has 14 amino acids. With 4 bases removed from V and 7 bases from J, the gap between germline ends came to 16 bases. Germline lookup yields CDR1 SNHLY and CDR2 FYNNEI. The CDR3 nucleotides are TGTGCCAGCAGTGGAAGACAGACGTCAAGGACCCAGTACTTC. This codes for CASSGRQTSRTQYF.

The V and J genes are TRBV3-1 and TRBJ2-7; possibly TRBD1 or TRBD2 for D (5 bases each). Trimming removed 1 base from V and 6 bases from J, with 16 bases in between. The V gene's germline CDR1 is LGHDT and CDR2 YNNKEL (reference sequence). CDR3 length: 15 amino acids. Written as DNA, the CDR3 is TGTGCCAGCAGCCAAGTGGTGTCAGCGAGGGGCGAGCAGTACTTC. This translates into CASSQVVSARGEQYF.

The chain combines TRBV13 with TRBJ2-5; 7 positions agree with TRBD1. After removal of 5 bases from V and 5 bases from J, the junction contained 8 bases not matched to a gene. Germline CDR1 is PRHDT and CDR2 is FYEKMQ (reference sequence). The CDR3 sequence is 14 residues long. The DNA of the CDR3 is TGTGCCAGCAGCCCTACAGGGGAATTGGAGACCCAGTACTTC. Translated: CASSPTGELETQYF.

The J gene is TRBJ2-7, the V gene TRBV10-3, with 8 bases that match TRBD1. V lost 6 bases, J lost 4 bases, and 2 bases stayed unmatched. This CDR3 spans 12 amino acids. The germline V gene encodes CDR1 ENHRY and CDR2 SYGVKD. In DNA form, the CDR3 reads TGTGCCATCAGGCAGGGGGCGTACGAGCAGTACTTC. Its protein product is CAIRQGAYEQYF.